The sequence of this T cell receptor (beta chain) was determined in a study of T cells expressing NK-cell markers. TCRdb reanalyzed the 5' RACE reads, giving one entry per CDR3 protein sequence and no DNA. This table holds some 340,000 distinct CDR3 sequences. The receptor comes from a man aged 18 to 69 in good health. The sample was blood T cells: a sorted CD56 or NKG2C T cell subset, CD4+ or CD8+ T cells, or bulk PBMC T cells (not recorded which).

The CDR3: CSAPFGGHSGNTIYF. The chain couples TRBV20-1 to TRBJ1-3; TCRdb reports TRBD1, a call that lacks DNA to check it against. Germline CDR1 and CDR2: DFQATT and SNEGSKA (reference sequence). CDR3 size: 15 residues.